A selection of T cell receptor beta chains follows, all from one sample in a study of blood T cell repertoires in COVID-19. Measured with immunoSEQ multiplex PCR; TCRdb has only the in-frame clones, and not every one. This sample has 230,000 or so clones; roughly nine tenths occur once, and the top ten carry roughly 2%. The sample taken for sequencing was peripheral blood. The receptor set was obtained from a man aged 35-49 years with active or convalescent COVID-19. CDR3s include the opening cysteine and the closing phenylalanine or tryptophan. The order of the fields is J gene, clone size, D gene, V gene, CDR3 protein, CDR3 DNA. D genes are given only for firm matches. Clone size is given for some rows only: seen once, a few or many times, or a class if the clone is expanded.

>TRBJ1-2|.|TRBD1|TRBV19
CASYRGESGYTF
TGTGCCAGTTACAGGGGGGAGAGCGGCTACACCTTC
>TRBJ1-5|.|TRBD1|TRBV18
CASSPSQGSNQPQHF
TGTGCCAGCTCACCTTCACAGGGGAGCAATCAGCCCCAGCATTTT
>TRBJ2-7|.|.|TRBV7-9
CASSSTGTRPYEQYF
TGTGCCAGCAGCTCCACGGGGACTCGCCCCTACGAGCAGTACTTC
>TRBJ2-1|.|.|TRBV2
CASSLSGHNEQFF
TGTGCCAGCAGTCTGAGCGGGCACAATGAGCAGTTCTTC
>TRBJ1-5|once|.|TRBV19
CASSIDYSDQPQHF
TGTGCCAGTAGTATAGATTATAGCGATCAGCCCCAGCATTTT
>TRBJ2-7|.|TRBD1|TRBV5-4
CASSPGQGASYEQYF
TGTGCCAGCAGCCCGGGACAGGGGGCGTCCTACGAGCAGTACTTC
>TRBJ1-2|.|.|TRBV5-1
CASSFLQGTEGYTF
TGCGCCAGCAGCTTTCTTCAGGGGACGGAGGGCTACACCTTC
>TRBJ1-4|.|TRBD1|TRBV2
CASSETGNGNEKLFF
TGTGCCAGCAGCGAGACAGGGAATGGTAATGAAAAACTGTTTTTT
>TRBJ2-2|.|.|TRBV23-1
CASSQWGGDTGELFF
TGCGCCAGCAGTCAGTGGGGCGGGGATACCGGGGAGCTGTTTTTT
>TRBJ1-2|.|TRBD1|TRBV2
CASSRTGPYGYTF
TGTGCCAGCAGTAGGACAGGTCCTTATGGCTACACCTTC
>TRBJ2-3|.|TRBD2|TRBV19
CASSIGGGSDTQYF
TGTGCCAGTAGTATCGGCGGGGGGTCCGATACGCAGTATTTT
>TRBJ2-5|once|.|TRBV11-3
CASSQQEGETQYF
TGTGCCAGCAGCCAGCAGGAGGGAGAGACCCAGTACTTC
>TRBJ2-2|once|TRBD2|TRBV10-1
CASSNGTSESILTNTGELFF
TGCGCCAGCAGTAACGGGACTAGCGAGTCAATACTGACGAACACCGGGGAGCTGTTTTTT
>TRBJ1-2|.|TRBD1|TRBV9
CASSVGQGGTGDSYGYTF
TGTGCCAGCAGCGTAGGCCAAGGGGGGACAGGGGATAGCTATGGCTACACCTTC
>TRBJ1-6|.|TRBD1|TRBV2
CAIRGGQGAYNSPLHF
TGTGCCATCCGAGGGGGGCAGGGGGCCTATAATTCACCCCTCCACTTT
>TRBJ1-5|.|.|TRBV28
CASSQRGQPQHF
TGTGCCAGCAGTCAGAGGGGGCAGCCCCAGCATTTT
>TRBJ2-7|.|TRBD1|TRBV30
CAWRGWTGITYEQYF
TGTGCCTGGAGGGGATGGACAGGCATCACCTACGAGCAGTACTTC
>TRBJ1-3|.|TRBD1|TRBV28
CASVNSMTGIPGNTIYF
TGTGCCAGCGTCAACTCTATGACAGGGATACCTGGAAACACCATATATTTT
>TRBJ2-5|few|.|TRBV2
CASSEEGHRETQYF
TGTGCCAGCAGTGAAGAAGGACACCGGGAGACCCAGTACTTC
>TRBJ2-7|.|TRBD1|TRBV7-9
CASSPYGTGAEQYF
TGTGCCAGCAGTCCCTACGGGACAGGGGCCGAGCAGTACTTC
>TRBJ1-4|.|TRBD1|TRBV30
CAWSTAYRGATNEKLFF
TGTGCCTGGTCGACCGCCTACAGGGGGGCGACTAATGAAAAACTGTTTTTT
>TRBJ2-7|.|TRBD1|TRBV10-3
CAIRDRNYEQYF
TGTGCCATCAGGGACAGGAACTACGAGCAGTACTTC
>TRBJ1-2|.|TRBD1|TRBV6-6
CASSYRGRENGYTF
TGTGCCAGCAGTTACAGGGGGCGAGAGAATGGCTACACCTTC
>TRBJ2-3|.|.|TRBV2
CASSYNTDTQYF
TGTGCCAGCAGTTATAACACAGATACGCAGTATTTT
>TRBJ2-7|.|.|TRBV10-3
CAISESVEGKYEQYF
TGTGCCATCAGTGAGTCGGTGGAGGGGAAGTACGAGCAGTACTTC